Presented here are 22 T cell receptor beta chains from one specimen sequenced in a study of identifying expanded T cells in peripheral blood. Sequencing used immunoSEQ multiplex PCR; TCRdb keeps in-frame clones, though not all of them. Among 100,000 or so clones, roughly 88% were seen once, and the ten largest hold approximately 14%. The material sequenced was blood. The receptors derive from a person aged 18 to 70 in good health.

The chain joins TRBV14 to TRBJ1-4, with a possible D match to TRBD1 (5 bases). The V and J ends lost 7 bases and 7 bases respectively, with 22 bases between them. The germline gives CDR1 SGHDN, CDR2 FVKESK. This CDR3 has 16 amino acids. The CDR3 spells CASTRSRGGRSEKLFF. The CDR3, as DNA: TGTGCCAGCACCCGCTCTCGTGGGGGTAGAAGTGAAAAACTGTTTTTT.

The chain is built from TRBV19 and TRBJ2-2; no reliable D call. The CDR3 is made up of 12 amino acids. V dropped 3 bases and J dropped 8 bases, with 7 bases sitting between them. From germline, CDR1 is LNHDA and CDR2 SQIVND (reference sequence). CDR3 amino acids: CASSILLGELFF. The CDR3 DNA reads as TGTGCCAGTAGTATCCTTCTGGGGGAGCTGTTTTTT.

The chain uses TRBV20-1 and TRBJ1-1; tentative D call: TRBD1 (5 bases). The ends were cut back, 5 bases at V and 10 bases at J, with 14 bases in the middle. Per germline, CDR1 DFQATT and CDR2 SNEGSKA (reference sequence). CDR3 size: 11 residues. In DNA form, the CDR3 reads TGCAGTGCTCCAGACAGCGGGGGAGCTTTCTTT. Residues: CSAPDSGGAFF.

This chain uses TRBV7-3 with TRBJ2-7; D is undetermined. V shed 2 bases and J shed 1 base, with 15 bases lying between them. CDR1 is SGHTA, CDR2 FQGTGA, per germline. The CDR3 runs 16 residues. The CDR3 is CASSLGPADASYEQYF. The CDR3, as DNA: TGTGCCAGCAGCTTAGGACCTGCGGACGCTTCCTACGAGCAGTACTTC.

The rearrangement uses TRBV11-2 and TRBJ1-4; no clear D. The ends were cut back, 2 bases at V and 5 bases at J, with 9 bases in the middle. Germline lookup yields CDR1 SGHAT and CDR2 FQNNGV. The CDR3 runs to 14 residues. The CDR3: CASSLIRDNEKLFF. As DNA, the CDR3 is TGTGCCAGCAGCTTAATACGCGACAATGAAAAACTGTTTTTT.

V is TRBV5-4 and J is TRBJ2-3; D perhaps matches TRBD2 (6 bases). The CDR3 has 14 amino acids. Germline V gene data show CDR1 as SGHNT and CDR2 as YYREEE (reference sequence). V lost 4 bases and J lost 6, with 15 bases in between. In DNA form, the CDR3 reads TGTGCCAGCAGCCCTTCGGCGGGGTTTGATACGCAGTATTTT. Its protein product is CASSPSAGFDTQYF.

The chain uses TRBV7-9 and TRBJ1-1, with TRBD1 matching over 10 bases. The CDR3 sequence is 16 residues long. V dropped 3 bases and J dropped 0; count of bases not matched to a gene: 4. CDR1 is SEHNR, CDR2 FQNEAQ, per germline (reference sequence). CDR3 loop: CASSFGTGAMNTEAFF. The CDR3 bases are TGTGCCAGCAGCTTCGGGACAGGGGCCATGAACACTGAAGCTTTCTTT.

This rearrangement joins TRBV29-1 to TRBJ2-7; D perhaps matches TRBD2 (5 bases). The length of the CDR3 is 12 residues. Looked up from germline, CDR1 is SQVTM and CDR2 is ANQGSEA. Trimming took off 1 base at V and 5 bases at J, with 9 bases between the two ends. The CDR3 sequence is CSVEVLAHEQYF. The DNA of the CDR3 is TGCAGCGTTGAAGTGCTAGCCCACGAGCAGTACTTC.

The CDR3 sequence is CASTQGDKDTEAFF. CDR3 nucleotide sequence: TGTGCCAGCACCCAAGGGGATAAGGACACTGAAGCTTTCTTT. The gene calls are TRBV6-6 and TRBJ1-1; possible D gene TRBD1, 5 bases. Germline lookup yields CDR1 MNHNY and CDR2 SVGAGI (reference sequence). V was trimmed by 7 bases and J by 3 bases, leaving 15 bases between them. The length of the CDR3 is 14 residues.

The J gene is TRBJ2-7, the V gene TRBV5-1; D is possibly TRBD1 (7 bases). The CDR3 length is 12 residues. CDR1 and CDR2 (germline): SGHRS, YFSETQ. Trimming took off 4 bases at V and 5 bases at J, with 10 bases between the two ends. CDR3 in DNA: TGCGCCAGCAGCCCAGGGGGGCACGAGCAGTACTTC. Translating it yields CASSPGGHEQYF.

The V call is TRBV7-2, the J call TRBJ2-7; D call uncertain. The germline V gene encodes CDR1 SGHTA and CDR2 FQGNSA. V lost 3 bases and J lost 2, with 5 bases in between. The CDR3 is 12 amino acids. The CDR3 sequence is CASSFQAYEQYF. The CDR3 DNA reads as TGTGCCAGCAGCTTCCAGGCCTACGAGCAGTACTTC.

The J gene is TRBJ1-4, the V gene TRBV6-1, with D perhaps matching TRBD1 (5 bases). The V end was cut by 4 bases, the J end by 3 bases, with 12 bases between. This CDR3 is built from 15 residues. CDR1 MNHNS and CDR2 SASEGT come from the germline V gene. The CDR3 nucleotides are TGTGCCAGCAGTGGTGGGGGGAGACCTAATGAAAAACTGTTTTTT. Translation gives CASSGGGRPNEKLFF.

This chain links TRBV28 with TRBJ2-3; D is unclear. Between the trimmed V and J ends, which lost 2 bases and 0 bases, there was a span of 21 bases. The CDR3 is made up of 19 amino acids. CDR1 and CDR2 (germline): MDHEN, SYDVKM. CDR3 bases: TGTGCCAGCAGTTTAGATCCGTTCGTAGGCGGTTCTAGCACAGATACGCAGTATTTT. Protein: CASSLDPFVGGSSTDTQYF.

V usage is TRBV29-1 and J usage is TRBJ1-1; D gene ambiguous. Germline assignment: CDR1 SQVTM and CDR2 ANQGSEA. This CDR3 spans 11 amino acids. The DNA for the CDR3 is TGCAGTTCCGAGGGGAACACTGAAGCTTTCTTT. Translation gives CSSEGNTEAFF.

This clone was recorded once. The genes are TRBV7-2 and TRBJ2-5; weak D call: TRBD2 (6 bases). Germline V gene data show CDR1 as SGHTA and CDR2 as FQGNSA. V lost 5 bases, J lost 1 base, and 14 bases lay in between. The CDR3 has 15 residues. The CDR3 is CASSVGGPLQETQYF. The CDR3, as DNA: TGTGCCAGCAGCGTCGGAGGGCCCCTCCAAGAGACCCAGTACTTC.

The chain is built from TRBV11-2 and TRBJ2-2; tentatively, D is TRBD1 (5 bases). There are 14 residues in the CDR3. Looked up from germline, CDR1 is SGHAT and CDR2 is FQNNGV. Trimming shortened V by 5 bases and J by 7 bases, and 14 bases separated the two germline ends. CDR3 sequence (DNA): TGTGCCAGCAGCCGGATGGGGCGTGGCGGGGAGCTGTTTTTT. This gives the protein CASSRMGRGGELFF.

The rearrangement uses TRBV11-3 and TRBJ2-3, with TRBD2 identical over 13 bases. This CDR3 has 16 residues. The V and J ends lost 5 bases and 3 bases, in that order; junction bases with no gene match: 5. Per germline, CDR1 SGHNT and CDR2 YENEEA. In DNA, the CDR3 is TGTGCCAGCAGCCGCGGGACTAGCGGGGAAACAGATACGCAGTATTTT. Translation: CASSRGTSGETDTQYF.

The rearrangement joins TRBV19 to TRBJ1-5, with D tentatively TRBD1 (6 bases). The CDR3 is 16 amino acids. Germline V gives CDR1 LNHDA, CDR2 SQIVND (reference sequence). Trimming stripped 5 bases from V and 0 bases from J, with 14 bases between. CDR3 in amino acids: CASSDIQGISNQPQHF. In nucleotides, the CDR3 is TGTGCCAGTAGTGACATACAGGGTATTAGCAATCAGCCCCAGCATTTT.

The chain employs TRBV6-4 and TRBJ2-5; D is perhaps TRBD2 (6 bases). The CDR3 spans 16 residues. Germline CDR1 and CDR2: MRHNA and SNTAGT. V was cut by 3 bases and J by 4 bases, with 18 bases left in between. The CDR3 sequence is CASSEWEALSGETQYF. CDR3 DNA: TGTGCCAGCAGTGAATGGGAGGCCTTATCCGGAGAGACCCAGTACTTC.

The J gene is TRBJ2-7, the V gene TRBV7-2; D ambiguous. Looked up from germline, CDR1 is SGHTA and CDR2 is FQGNSA. Between the trimmed V and J ends, which lost 1 base and 5 bases, there was a span of 9 bases. CDR3 length equals 13 residues. The CDR3 reads CASSLGAANEQYF. The CDR3 region has the DNA TGTGCCAGCAGCTTAGGGGCAGCTAACGAGCAGTACTTC. Combining the CDR3 with reference TRBV7-2 and TRBJ2-7 gives the whole variable domain GAGVSQSPSNKVTEKGKDVELRCDPISGHTALYWYRQSLGQGLEFLIYFQGNSAPDKSGLPSDRFSAERTGGSVSTLTIQRTQQEDSAVYLCASSLGAANEQYFGPGTRLTVT.

The chain has TRBV5-1 and TRBJ1-2; D unresolved. Germline V CDR1 and CDR2: SGHRS, YFSETQ. The CDR3 extends over 14 amino acids. V was pared by 0 bases and J by 4 bases, with 10 bases between. The CDR3 sequence: CASSLGESRYGYTF. As DNA, the CDR3 is TGCGCCAGCAGCTTGGGTGAATCGCGCTATGGCTACACCTTC.

The CDR3 spells CASSLAGVIDEQFF. DNA for the CDR3: TGTGCCAGCTCCCTAGCGGGGGTTATCGATGAGCAGTTCTTC. The gene calls are TRBV7-2 and TRBJ2-1, with 10 bases fitting TRBD2. Trimming took 8 bases from V and 8 from J; bases not matched to a gene: 9. The germline gives CDR1 SGHTA, CDR2 FQGNSA. This CDR3 comprises 14 residues.